The rows below give T cell receptor beta chains drawn from one sample of a study of shared clonotypes between healthy human individuals. Some clones are missing from TCRdb's copy, which holds only in-frame ones; the method was immunoSEQ multiplex PCR. Of about 2 million clones in the sample, about 95% were seen once. Input material: naive CD8+ T cells sorted from blood. These TCRs come from a man in his late teens or twenties in good health. The CDR3 runs from the conserved cysteine through the conserved F or W. D genes are given only for firm matches. The size field is filled for only some rows; it gives once, few, many or a size class.

j_call clone_size v_call d_call cdr3_aa cdr3_nt
TRBJ2-7 once TRBV9 - CASSTSGDEQYF TGTGCCAGCAGCACCTCCGGGGACGAGCAGTACTTC
TRBJ2-5 - TRBV5-6 - CASRTRSLTGTSVQETQYF TGTGCCAGCAGGACACGATCCCTAACAGGGACCTCGGTCCAAGAGACCCAGTACTTC
TRBJ1-2 - TRBV5-6 - CASSLGADIYYGYTF TGTGCCAGCAGCTTGGGGGCAGATATCTACTATGGCTACACCTTC
TRBJ1-5 once TRBV4-1 - CASSQEGPDQPQHF TGCGCCAGCAGCCAAGAGGGGCCGGATCAGCCCCAGCATTTT
TRBJ1-1 - TRBV5-1 - CASSDRPGLTEAFF TGCGCCAGCAGCGACCGCCCTGGGCTCACTGAAGCTTTCTTT
TRBJ2-2 - TRBV5-6 - CASSLFQLGDTGELFF TGTGCCAGCAGCTTGTTCCAGCTGGGGGACACCGGGGAGCTGTTTTTT
TRBJ1-1 - TRBV7-6 TRBD1 CASSPRTGEAFF TGTGCCAGCAGCCCTAGGACAGGTGAAGCTTTCTTT
TRBJ2-7 - TRBV10-2 - CASSESKAYEQYF TGCGCCAGCAGTGAGTCGAAAGCCTACGAGCAGTACTTC
TRBJ2-7 - TRBV19 TRBD1 CASSMALGDRGHEQYF TGTGCCAGTAGTATGGCGTTGGGGGACAGGGGCCACGAGCAGTACTTC
TRBJ2-5 - TRBV18 TRBD2 CASSPTPGTSGVQETQYF TGTGCCAGCTCACCAACCCCCGGGACTAGCGGGGTCCAAGAGACCCAGTACTTC
TRBJ2-3 - TRBV7-9 TRBD1 CASVRTGPFKDTQYF TGTGCCAGCGTTCGGACAGGGCCGTTTAAGGATACGCAGTATTTT
TRBJ2-3 - TRBV28 - CASSLQGSDTQYF TGTGCCAGCAGTTTACAGGGGTCAGATACGCAGTATTTT
TRBJ2-3 - TRBV11-3 - CASGGTLPDTQYF TGTGCCAGCGGGGGAACCCTCCCAGATACGCAGTATTTT
TRBJ1-2 - TRBV27 - CASSSLGGAGTYGYTF TGTGCCAGCAGCTCTCTAGGAGGCGCCGGAACCTATGGCTACACCTTC
TRBJ2-5 - TRBV28 TRBD2 CASRGGLQETQYF TGTGCCAGCAGGGGAGGGCTCCAAGAGACCCAGTACTTC
TRBJ2-7 - TRBV4-1 - CASSQEYGGGLTYEQYF TGCGCCAGCAGCCAAGAATATGGCGGTGGGCTAACCTACGAGCAGTACTTC
TRBJ1-4 - TRBV7-2 - CASTDTHIGQLNEKLFF TGTGCCAGCACAGACACTCATATTGGACAGTTAAATGAAAAACTGTTTTTT
TRBJ1-4 - TRBV7-6 TRBD1 CASSPTGLEKLFF TGTGCCAGCAGCCCGACAGGGTTGGAAAAACTGTTTTTT
TRBJ1-1 - TRBV25-1 - CASSEGGQLNTEAFF TGTGCCAGCAGTGAAGGCGGACAGCTGAACACTGAAGCTTTCTTT
TRBJ1-4 - TRBV5-1 - CASSLWINVPPPNEKLFF TGCGCCAGCAGCTTGTGGATAAACGTTCCGCCCCCTAATGAAAAACTGTTTTTT
TRBJ2-2 - TRBV5-4 - CASSLGAGELFF TGTGCCAGCAGCTTAGGGGCCGGGGAGCTGTTTTTT
TRBJ2-2 - TRBV2 TRBD1 CASKVTGGHGELFF TGTGCCAGCAAGGTGACAGGGGGCCACGGGGAGCTGTTTTTT
TRBJ2-7 once TRBV13 TRBD1 CASSPTGTGTYEQYF TGTGCCAGCAGCCCGACCGGGACAGGGACCTACGAGCAGTACTTC
TRBJ1-3 - TRBV7-9 - CASSSGRASSGNTIYF TGTGCCAGCAGCTCCGGACGGGCGAGCTCTGGAAACACCATATATTTT
TRBJ2-7 - TRBV4-1 - CASSQDGPGRYEQYF TGCGCCAGCAGCCAAGATGGGCCAGGGAGGTACGAGCAGTACTTC
TRBJ2-1 once TRBV5-6 TRBD2 CASSLGLAGAYNEQFF TGTGCCAGCAGCTTGGGACTAGCGGGCGCTTACAATGAGCAGTTCTTC
TRBJ2-5 - TRBV6-5 TRBD1 CASSYGTGYLPETQYF TGTGCCAGCAGTTACGGGACAGGGTACCTTCCTGAGACCCAGTACTTC
TRBJ2-5 - TRBV25-1 TRBD1 CASSPLLGTEQETQYF TGTGCCAGCAGTCCCCTTCTCGGGACAGAACAAGAGACCCAGTACTTC
TRBJ1-1 - TRBV2 - CASSEGGGGNTEAFF TGTGCCAGCAGTGAAGGAGGGGGAGGGAACACTGAAGCTTTCTTT
TRBJ2-1 - TRBV6-5 - CASRLTGTGYNEQFF TGTGCCAGCAGATTAACCGGGACTGGCTACAATGAGCAGTTCTTC
TRBJ2-1 - TRBV11-2 - CASSLDYSSYNEQFF TGTGCCAGCAGCTTAGATTACAGCTCCTACAATGAGCAGTTCTTC
TRBJ2-2 - TRBV10-3 - CAISGGATGELFF TGTGCCATCAGTGGGGGGGCCACCGGGGAGCTGTTTTTT
TRBJ2-4 - TRBV5-1 TRBD2 CASSLAGTSGGGSIQYF TGCGCCAGCAGCTTGGCCGGGACTAGCGGGGGAGGGAGCATTCAGTACTTC
TRBJ2-2 - TRBV10-2 TRBD2 CATAGGPLDTGELFF TGCGCCACCGCGGGGGGGCCGTTGGACACCGGGGAGCTGTTTTTT
TRBJ2-5 - TRBV6-1 - CASSEFGQEEETQYF TGTGCCAGCAGTGAATTTGGCCAGGAGGAAGAGACCCAGTACTTC